The TCR beta chain described here comes from a study of neurological immune-mediated disorders. Study-level results: In multiple sclerosis patients, the repertoire cluster was unrelated to clinical or MRI findings. One related-CDR3 cluster, found by phylogenetic grouping, held repertoires of 18 of 34 multiple sclerosis patients and is a possible signature. Patients with HTLV-1-associated myelopathy showed the most TCR clonal expansion. Those with multiple sclerosis showed the least, falling below healthy controls.

The V gene lost 2 bases and the J gene lost 1 base, with 5 bases spanning the gap. Germline CDR1 and CDR2: MNHNY and SVGAGI (reference sequence). The CDR3 consists of 13 residues. TCRdb recomputed calls from the 5' RACE reads with MiXCR, one row per CDR3 protein. Of about 89,000 distinct CDR3 sequences listed, 2.6% are singletons. The unsorted libraries were made from 2 million PBMCs kept at -80 C. This clonotype was detected ten times or more. The antigen remains undetermined. J is TRBJ1-1 and V is TRBV6-6; D remains ambiguous. Sample: PBMCs. The source is a woman aged 30 to 39 with multiple sclerosis. This chain's CDR3 is CASSYDRNTEAFF. CDR3 coding DNA: TGTGCCAGCAGTTACGATCGGAACACTGAAGCTTTCTTT.